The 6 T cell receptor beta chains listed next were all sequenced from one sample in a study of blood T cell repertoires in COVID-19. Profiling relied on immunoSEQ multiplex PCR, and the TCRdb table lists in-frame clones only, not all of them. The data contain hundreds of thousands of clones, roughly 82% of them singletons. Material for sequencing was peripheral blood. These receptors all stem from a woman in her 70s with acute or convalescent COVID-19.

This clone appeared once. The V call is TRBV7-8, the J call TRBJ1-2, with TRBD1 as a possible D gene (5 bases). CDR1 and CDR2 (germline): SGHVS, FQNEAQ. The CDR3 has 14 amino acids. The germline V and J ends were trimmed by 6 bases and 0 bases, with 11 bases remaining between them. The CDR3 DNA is TGTGCCAGCAGTCGGGGGAGTACTAACTATGGCTACACCTTC. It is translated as CASSRGSTNYGYTF.

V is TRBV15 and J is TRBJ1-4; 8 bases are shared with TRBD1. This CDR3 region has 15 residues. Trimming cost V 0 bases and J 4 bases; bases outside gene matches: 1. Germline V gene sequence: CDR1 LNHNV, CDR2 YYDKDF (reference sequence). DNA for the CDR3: TGTGCCACCAGCAGAGACGGACAGGGTAATGAAAAACTGTTTTTT. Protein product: CATSRDGQGNEKLFF.

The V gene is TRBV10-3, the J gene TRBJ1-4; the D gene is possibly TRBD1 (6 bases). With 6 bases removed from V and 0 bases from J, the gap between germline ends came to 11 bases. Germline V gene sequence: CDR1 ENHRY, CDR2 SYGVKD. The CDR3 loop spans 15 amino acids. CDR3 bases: TGTGCCATCAGCCAGGGGTCCCCAACTAATGAAAAACTGTTTTTT. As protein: CAISQGSPTNEKLFF.

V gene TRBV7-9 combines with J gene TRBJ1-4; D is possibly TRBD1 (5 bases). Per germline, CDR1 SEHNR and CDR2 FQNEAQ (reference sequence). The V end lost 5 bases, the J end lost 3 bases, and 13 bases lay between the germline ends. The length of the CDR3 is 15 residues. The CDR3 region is CASSPRQSANEKLFF. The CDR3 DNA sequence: TGTGCCAGCAGCCCGAGACAGTCCGCTAATGAAAAACTGTTTTTT.

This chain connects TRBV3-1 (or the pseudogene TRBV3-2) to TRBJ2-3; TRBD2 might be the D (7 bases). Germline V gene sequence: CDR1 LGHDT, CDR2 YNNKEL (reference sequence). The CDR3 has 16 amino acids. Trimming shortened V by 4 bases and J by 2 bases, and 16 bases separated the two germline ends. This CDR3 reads CASSLRGRGFTDTQYF. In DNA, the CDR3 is TGTGCCAGCAGCCTGCGGGGGCGGGGGTTCACAGATACGCAGTATTTT.

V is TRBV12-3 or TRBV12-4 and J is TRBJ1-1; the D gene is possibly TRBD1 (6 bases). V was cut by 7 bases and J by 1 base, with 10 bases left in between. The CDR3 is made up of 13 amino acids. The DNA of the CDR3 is TGTGCCAGCACACGGGGGGCGAACACTGAAGCTTTCTTT. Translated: CASTRGANTEAFF.